This record looks at one T cell receptor beta chain sequence and its context. The antigen is unknown. The use of a sample-barcoded 5' primer and a J-beta primer mix characterized a second PCR of about 6 to 12 cycles. A template-switch adaptor containing 12 random nucleotides labeled each cDNA molecule. Each of the samples gave a minimum of 2.5 million paired-end reads that contained CDR3. One entry per CDR3 protein results from TCRdb running MiXCR on the 5' RACE reads. The sample consists of hundreds of thousands of distinct CDR3 sequences, around three fifths of them appearing once. There are 15 residues in the CDR3. The V gene's germline CDR1 is ENHRY and CDR2 SYGVKD. The sample originates from a study of blood T cells in healthy people across ages. Whole-study findings and limits: Measured against age, TCR beta diversity per million T cells decreased in a roughly linear manner.

The sequenced sample consisted of blood. This sequence was found in a man aged 40-49 years in good health. The chain couples TRBV10-3 to TRBJ2-4; 10 bases map to TRBD2. The assigned J gene may be wrong: the sequence end matches TRBJ2-7 better. The CDR3 spells CAITRPAGGPHEQYF. CDR3 nucleotides: TGTGCCATCACAAGACCAGCGGGAGGGCCCCACGAGCAGTACTTC.